The sequence of this TCR beta chain was determined in a study of T cell responses to AZD1222 COVID-19 vaccine. Measured with immunoSEQ multiplex PCR; TCRdb has only the in-frame clones, and not every one. The table includes about 150,000 clones, about 93% detected once. Comments on this clone: Its target is unknown.

The CDR3 has 15 residues. V was clipped by 2 bases and J by 0 bases, with 9 bases between them. Germline CDR1 is SGHTS and CDR2 is YDEGEE. Findings and limits, study-wide: Spike was spanned by vaccine-associated CD4 TCRs, which were dominant at 160-218 and 743-854. The study sampled repertoires only after the peak T cell response. Among spike-specific TCRs, nearly half reportedly target unmutated variant regions.

Sequencing used peripheral blood, obtained on day 0 of AZD1222 vaccination. The chain uses TRBV5-8 and TRBJ2-1; D is unclear. The TCR was taken from an adult in good health. CDR3: CASSLRFSSYNEQFF. CDR3 DNA sequence: TGTGCCAGCAGCTTACGTTTCAGCTCCTACAATGAGCAGTTCTTC.